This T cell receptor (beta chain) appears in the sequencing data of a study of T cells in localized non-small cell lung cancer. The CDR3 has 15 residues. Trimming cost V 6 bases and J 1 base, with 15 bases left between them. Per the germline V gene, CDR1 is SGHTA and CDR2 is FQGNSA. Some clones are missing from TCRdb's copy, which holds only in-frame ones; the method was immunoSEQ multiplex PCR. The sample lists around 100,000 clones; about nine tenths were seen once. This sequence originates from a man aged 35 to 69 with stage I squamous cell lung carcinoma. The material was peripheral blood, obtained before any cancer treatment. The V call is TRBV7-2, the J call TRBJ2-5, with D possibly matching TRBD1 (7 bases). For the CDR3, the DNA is TGTGCCAGCAGTATCATCAGGGGGGCCCAAGAGACCCAGTACTTC. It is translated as CASSIIRGAQETQYF.